Below, 9 T cell receptor beta chains from the same sample are listed, as sequenced in a study of blood T cell repertoires in COVID-19. Assay used: immunoSEQ multiplex PCR; TCRdb lists only in-frame clones, some missing. The data contain fewer than 450,000 clones, more than 70% of them singletons. What was sequenced was peripheral blood. These receptors all come from a woman aged 45-60 years with COVID-19, enrolled during active disease.

The chain joins TRBV7-9 to TRBJ2-7, with 7 positions matching TRBD2. Trimming at V came to 10 bases and at J to 0 bases, leaving 15 bases not matched to a gene. The CDR3 contains 16 residues. In germline, CDR1 is SEHNR, CDR2 FQNEAQ (reference sequence). CDR3 in DNA: TGTGCCATCTCAACCCGGGGGGATGAGGGCTCCTACGAGCAGTACTTC. It is translated as CAISTRGDEGSYEQYF.

This clone has a single count. The chain is built from TRBV7-6 and TRBJ1-1, with D uncertain. The CDR3 runs 15 residues. V was clipped by 4 bases and J by 2 bases, with 14 bases between them. Per germline, CDR1 SGHVS and CDR2 FNYEAQ. CDR3 coding DNA: TGTGCCAGCAGCTATAACATGGGCCGAAACACTGAAGCTTTCTTT. Translation: CASSYNMGRNTEAFF.

The chain uses TRBV19 and TRBJ2-1; maybe TRBD1 (6 bases). Germline V gene lookup returns CDR1 LNHDA and CDR2 SQIVND (reference sequence). The V gene lost 5 bases and the J gene lost 4 bases, with 12 bases spanning the gap. The CDR3 spans 14 residues. The CDR3 is CASSPTTGYNEQFF. CDR3 nucleotide sequence: TGTGCCAGTAGTCCTACAACAGGGTACAATGAGCAGTTCTTC. Full variable domain (outside the CDR3, taken from reference TRBV19 and TRBJ2-1): DGGITQSPKYLFRKEGQNVTLSCEQNLNHDAMYWYRQDPGQGLRLIYYSQIVNDFQKGDIAEGYSVSREKKESFPLTVTSAQKNPTAFYLCASSPTTGYNEQFFGPGTRLTVL.

V is TRBV6-5 and J is TRBJ1-6; 9 bases line up with TRBD1. Trimming at V came to 7 bases and at J to 10 bases, leaving 5 bases not matched to a gene. Germline V lookup: CDR1 MNHEY, CDR2 SVGAGI. The CDR3 totals 13 residues. The CDR3 DNA sequence: TGTGCCAGCAACAGGGGGCGAGGGTCACCCCTCCACTTT. It translates to CASNRGRGSPLHF.

This clone has just a few counts. The chain couples TRBV19 to TRBJ2-7; D is perhaps TRBD1 (6 bases). CDR3 size: 13 residues. The germline gives CDR1 LNHDA, CDR2 SQIVND (reference sequence). Trimming took 5 bases from V and 5 from J, leaving 13 bases between them. The CDR3, as DNA: TGTGCCAGTAGTCCTTTACAGGGTAACGAGCAGTACTTC. As protein: CASSPLQGNEQYF.

This chain uses TRBV24-1 with TRBJ2-5; 10 positions agree with TRBD1. V trimming: 2 bases; J trimming: 6 bases; junction bases outside the gene matches: 8. CDR3 length: 16 residues. In germline, CDR1 is KGHDR, CDR2 SFDVKD. CDR3 in amino acids: CATSDSSTGGRQTQYF. DNA of the CDR3: TGTGCCACCAGTGATTCCTCGACAGGGGGCCGGCAGACCCAGTACTTC.

The chain combines TRBV6-5 with TRBJ1-4; no definite D call. This CDR3 region has 15 residues. Looked up from germline, CDR1 is MNHEY and CDR2 is SVGAGI. Trimming removed 6 bases from V and 8 bases from J, with 19 bases in between. CDR3 nucleotides: TGTGCCAGCAGCCCCCACGTAGGCCGAGGGGAAAAACTGTTTTTT. Protein: CASSPHVGRGEKLFF.

This clone was counted many times. This sequence joins TRBV7-9 and TRBJ1-2; TRBD1 is a possible D gene (6 bases). CDR1 is SEHNR, CDR2 FQNEAQ, per germline (reference sequence). CDR3 size: 14 residues. The V and J ends lost 7 bases and 6 bases respectively, with 18 bases between them. CDR3 loop: CASNTAGGGNGYTF. CDR3 coding DNA: TGTGCCAGCAATACTGCGGGAGGGGGGAATGGCTACACCTTC.

This chain links TRBV29-1 with TRBJ1-3, with D hard to call. Deletions cut 6 bases from V and 3 bases from J, with 9 bases between. Germline V gives CDR1 SQVTM, CDR2 ANQGSEA. The CDR3 spans 12 residues. The CDR3 reads CSVQEIGNTIYF. The CDR3 bases are TGCAGCGTGCAAGAGATTGGAAACACCATATATTTT.